This T cell receptor beta chain is from a study of radiation and T cells in renal cell carcinoma. Germline values: CDR1 PRHDT, CDR2 FYEKMQ (reference sequence). The CDR3 is 15 residues long. Trimming left V 3 bases short and J 0 bases short, with 9 bases between. Profiling relied on immunoSEQ multiplex PCR, and the TCRdb table lists in-frame clones only, not all of them. Among some 120,000 clones listed, 88% were seen once. The time point: blood 2 weeks post-SBRT. The treatment: 15 Gy SBRT to primary tumor, nephrectomy 4 weeks later. Radiation-treated patients gave blood at baseline, week 2 and week 4. The tumor was a clear cell renal cell carcinoma. With regard to this clone: Its target is unknown.

Regarding the study as a whole: Baseline intratumoral clonotype presence is unknown without pretreatment biopsies. In blood, top tumor clones expanded by 2 weeks, shrinking by 4.

V and J are TRBV13 and TRBJ2-1; D unclear. The TCR sequence derives from a woman aged 70-85 years with renal cell carcinoma. The source was blood, collected from a patient whose treatment included radiotherapy and nephrectomy. The CDR3 spells CASSLRLDSYNEQFF. In DNA form, the CDR3 reads TGTGCCAGCAGCTTGCGGCTGGACTCCTACAATGAGCAGTTCTTC.